These T cell receptor beta chains were read from a single sample in a study of cytomegalovirus exposure and HLA in healthy donors. Clones were sequenced by immunoSEQ multiplex PCR, and TCRdb holds only the in-frame ones, with some missing. The sample has about 200,000 clones, 82% seen once. Sequencing was carried out using PBMCs. These receptors were obtained from a woman aged 45 to 65 in good health and CMV-seropositive. CDR3s include the opening cysteine and the closing phenylalanine or tryptophan. D genes are given only for firm matches. The size of a clone is reported for some rows only, either as once, few or many, or as a class for expanded clones.

J | V | size | D | DNA | CDR3
TRBJ2-3 | TRBV7-7 | NA | TRBD2 | TGTGCCAGCAGCCAAGATGCCAAGACTAGCACGCAGTATTTT | CASSQDAKTSTQYF
TRBJ2-7 | TRBV11-2 | NA | TRBD2 | TGTGCCAGCAGCTCCGGGAGGCGTGACGAGCAGTACTTC | CASSSGRRDEQYF
TRBJ2-5 | TRBV4-1 | NA | TRBD2 | TGCGCCAGCAGCCAAGTCGTTGCGCGGGGGGTCCCAGAGACCCAGTACTTC | CASSQVVARGVPETQYF
TRBJ1-2 | TRBV18 | once | NA | TGTGCCAGCTCACCCCAGGGTAACGACTATGGCTACACCTTC | CASSPQGNDYGYTF
TRBJ2-1 | TRBV9 | NA | TRBD2 | TGTGCCAGCAGCGCTACTAGCGGGAGGGCCCTGGAGCAGTTCTTC | CASSATSGRALEQFF
TRBJ1-4 | TRBV6-6 | NA | NA | TGTGCCAGCAGTTACTCCAGCGAAAATGAAAAACTGTTTTTT | CASSYSSENEKLFF
TRBJ2-5 | TRBV5-1 | NA | TRBD2 | TGCGCCAGCAGCATCGGGACTAACCAAGAGACCCAGTACTTC | CASSIGTNQETQYF
TRBJ2-5 | TRBV19 | NA | TRBD2 | TGTGCAACCGGGACTATCTTTGAGACCCAGTACTTC | CATGTIFETQYF
TRBJ2-7 | TRBV7-9 | NA | TRBD1 | TGTGCCAGCAGATTGACAGGGGCCCAGGAGCAGTACTTC | CASRLTGAQEQYF
TRBJ2-2 | TRBV7-2 | few | TRBD2 | TGTGCCAGCAGTCACGGGACTAGGGGGACCGGGGAGCTGTTTTTT | CASSHGTRGTGELFF
TRBJ1-5 | TRBV28 | NA | TRBD1 | TGTGCCAGCAGTTTAAGGGACAGGGGAAATCAGCCCCAGCATTTT | CASSLRDRGNQPQHF
TRBJ2-6 | TRBV11-2 | few | NA | TGTGCCAGCAGCTCCAGGGGGGCTGGGGCCAACGTCCTGACTTTC | CASSSRGAGANVLTF
TRBJ1-1 | TRBV5-1 | NA | NA | TGCGCCAGCAGCTTGGCCGGGGGGGAGAGGGACACTGAAGCTTTCTTT | CASSLAGGERDTEAFF
TRBJ2-1 | TRBV9 | NA | TRBD1 | TGTGCCAGCAGCATACTACAGGGGGACAATGAGCAGTTCTTC | CASSILQGDNEQFF
TRBJ2-1 | TRBV28 | few | NA | TGTGCCAGCAGCTTGACTCGGCCCCCCTACAATGAGCAGTTCTTC | CASSLTRPPYNEQFF
TRBJ2-7 | TRBV18 | NA | TRBD1 | TGTGCCAGCTCACCACAAGCGGACAGGGGGCTCGAGCAGTACTTC | CASSPQADRGLEQYF
TRBJ2-1 | TRBV6-1 | NA | NA | TGTGCCAGCAGTGAAAGACTAGGCCATCAGTTCTTC | CASSERLGHQFF
TRBJ2-3 | TRBV6-1 | NA | NA | TGTGCCAGCAGATATCTACAGTTCACAGATACGCAGTATTTT | CASRYLQFTDTQYF
TRBJ1-6 | TRBV11-2 | once | NA | TGTGCCAGCAGCCCGGACAGTGTTTATAATTCACCCCTCCACTTT | CASSPDSVYNSPLHF
TRBJ2-7 | TRBV6-4 | NA | NA | TGTGCCAGTTGCCTTAGACGGAGTCTACTCTACGAGCAGTACTTC | CASCLRRSLLYEQYF
TRBJ1-5 | TRBV19 | NA | TRBD1 | TGTGCCAGTAGTACTACAGGGGGCGGTCAGCCCCAGCATTTT | CASSTTGGGQPQHF
TRBJ2-7 | TRBV5-1 | NA | TRBD2 | TGCGCCAGCAGCTTGGGGGTGACTAGCGACGAGCAGTACTTC | CASSLGVTSDEQYF
TRBJ1-1 | TRBV2 | few | NA | TGTGCCACCACCCCTCCGGGAGAGGGTTTATTAGCTTTCTTT | CATTPPGEGLLAFF
TRBJ2-7 | TRBV2 | NA | NA | TGTGCCAGCAGACCCGATCAGGCATCCGTTAAGCAGTACTTC | CASRPDQASVKQYF
TRBJ2-5 | TRBV18 | once | NA | TGTGCCAGCTCACGCGCCGGGAGTGGTGAGACCCAGTACTTC | CASSRAGSGETQYF
TRBJ2-7 | TRBV19 | NA | TRBD2 | TGTGCCAGTAGTATCAGACTAGCGGGAGCCCTTTCCTACGAGCAGTACTTC | CASSIRLAGALSYEQYF
TRBJ2-5 | TRBV7-2 | NA | TRBD1 | TGTGCCAGCAGACCGGGACAGGGGGAAGAGACCCAGTACTTC | CASRPGQGEETQYF
TRBJ1-5 | TRBV7-6 | once | TRBD1 | TGTGCCAGCAGCCGAGGGACAGGGGGCACGCCCCAGCATTTT | CASSRGTGGTPQHF
TRBJ2-5 | TRBV28 | NA | NA | TGTGCCAGCACCGTAGGAGGGAGTCGGGTGTACTTC | CASTVGGSRVYF
TRBJ2-3 | TRBV5-6 | NA | TRBD2 | TGTGCCAGCAGCTCCTGGGGTGCGGGGGAAACAGATACGCAGTATTTT | CASSSWGAGETDTQYF
TRBJ2-4 | TRBV25-1 | NA | NA | TGTGCCAGCAGTGATCTTGACAGGACGGTGTACTTC | CASSDLDRTVYF
TRBJ2-1 | TRBV27 | NA | TRBD2 | TGTGCCAGCAGTTTAAGGGTGCTAGCGGGTATCTACAATGAGCAGTTCTTC | CASSLRVLAGIYNEQFF
TRBJ1-5 | TRBV14 | NA | NA | TGTGCCAGCAGCCAGGCTAGCAATCAGCCCCAGCATTTT | CASSQASNQPQHF
TRBJ2-7 | TRBV19 | NA | TRBD1 | TGTGCCAGCCGAGGAGGGACAGGGGGATCCTACGAGCAGTACTTC | CASRGGTGGSYEQYF
TRBJ1-1 | TRBV11-3 | NA | NA | TGTGCCAGCAGCTTTCAGGGGAACACTGAAGCTTTCTTT | CASSFQGNTEAFF
TRBJ2-6 | TRBV2 | NA | NA | TGTGCCAGCAGTGAGGGTTGGAGCTCTGGGGCCAACGTCCTGACTTTC | CASSEGWSSGANVLTF
TRBJ2-2 | TRBV27 | NA | NA | TGTGCCAGCAGGTCTGCTGGGACATTGAACACCGGGGAGCTGTTTTTT | CASRSAGTLNTGELFF
TRBJ1-1 | TRBV6-1 | NA | TRBD1 | TGTGCCAGCAGCCCGACAGGGAGTGACACTGAAGCTTTCTTT | CASSPTGSDTEAFF
TRBJ2-4 | TRBV5-5 | NA | NA | TGTGCCAGCAGCTTGGCCCTAGCCTTGGCCAAAAACATTCAGTACTTC | CASSLALALAKNIQYF
TRBJ1-4 | TRBV29-1 | NA | NA | TGCAGCGTTGAAGACCTAGCTGCAACTAATGAAAAACTGTTTTTT | CSVEDLAATNEKLFF
TRBJ2-7 | TRBV2 | NA | NA | TGTGCCAGCAGTGTAGTCTCCTACGAGCAGTACTTC | CASSVVSYEQYF